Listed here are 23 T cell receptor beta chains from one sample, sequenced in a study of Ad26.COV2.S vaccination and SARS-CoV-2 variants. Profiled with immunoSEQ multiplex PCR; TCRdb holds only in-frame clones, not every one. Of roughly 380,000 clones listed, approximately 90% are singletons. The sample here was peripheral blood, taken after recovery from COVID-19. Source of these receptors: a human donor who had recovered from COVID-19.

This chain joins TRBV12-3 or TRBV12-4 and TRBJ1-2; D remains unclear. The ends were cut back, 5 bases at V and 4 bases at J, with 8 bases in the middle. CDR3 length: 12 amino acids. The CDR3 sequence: CASSQNGYGYTF. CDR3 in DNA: TGTGCCAGCAGTCAAAACGGCTATGGCTACACCTTC.

The chain's CDR3 is CASSLNEQFF. CDR3 in DNA: TGTGCCAGCAGCTTAAATGAGCAGTTCTTC. The chain combines TRBV11-2 with TRBJ2-1; D gene unclear. In germline, CDR1 is SGHAT, CDR2 FQNNGV. The CDR3 contains 10 residues. V dropped 2 bases and J dropped 7 bases, with 0 bases sitting between them. The full variable domain, with the rest looked up from reference TRBV11-2 and TRBJ2-1, is EAGVAQSPRYKIIEKRQSVAFWCNPISGHATLYWYQQILGQGPKLLIQFQNNGVVDDSQLPKDRFSAERLKGVDSTLKIQPAKLEDSAVYLCASSLNEQFFGPGTRLTVL.

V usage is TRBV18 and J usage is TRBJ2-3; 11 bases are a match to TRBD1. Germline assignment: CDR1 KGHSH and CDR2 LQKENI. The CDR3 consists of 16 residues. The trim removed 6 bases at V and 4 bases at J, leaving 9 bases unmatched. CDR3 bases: TGTGCCAGCTCTCACCGGGACAGGGGGTTGGCAGATACGCAGTATTTT. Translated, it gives CASSHRDRGLADTQYF. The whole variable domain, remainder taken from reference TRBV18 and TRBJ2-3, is NAGVMQNPRHLVRRRGQEARLRCSPMKGHSHVYWYRQLPEEGLKFMVYLQKENIIDESGMPKERFSAEFPKEGPSILRIQQVVRGDSAAYFCASSHRDRGLADTQYFGPGTRLTVL.

CDR3 sequence reads: CASSSSFHSTDTQYF. The CDR3 DNA reads as TGTGCCAGCAGTTCCTCCTTCCATAGCACAGATACGCAGTATTTT. The chain couples TRBV6-5 to TRBJ2-3; D gene ambiguous. The V end was cut by 4 bases, the J end by 0 bases, with 11 bases between. Germline lookup yields CDR1 MNHEY and CDR2 SVGAGI. The length of the CDR3 is 15 residues.

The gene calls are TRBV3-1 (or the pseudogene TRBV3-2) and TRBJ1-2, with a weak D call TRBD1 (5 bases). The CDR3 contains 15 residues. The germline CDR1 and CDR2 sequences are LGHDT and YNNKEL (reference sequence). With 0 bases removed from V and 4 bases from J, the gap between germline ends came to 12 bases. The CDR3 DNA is TGTGCCAGCAGCCAAGAGCGGGGGATTGGCTATGGCTACACCTTC. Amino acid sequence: CASSQERGIGYGYTF.

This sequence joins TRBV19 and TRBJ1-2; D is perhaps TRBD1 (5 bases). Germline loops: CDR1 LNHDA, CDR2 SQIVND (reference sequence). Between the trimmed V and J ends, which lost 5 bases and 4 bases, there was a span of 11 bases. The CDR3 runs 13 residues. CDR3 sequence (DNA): TGTGCCAGTAGTTATGACAGTACCTATGGCTACACCTTC. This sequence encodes CASSYDSTYGYTF.

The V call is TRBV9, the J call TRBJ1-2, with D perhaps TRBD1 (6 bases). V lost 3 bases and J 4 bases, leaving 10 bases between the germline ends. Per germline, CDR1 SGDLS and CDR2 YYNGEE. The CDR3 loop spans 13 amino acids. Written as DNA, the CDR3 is TGTGCCAGCAGCGCCAGGGGCGCCTATGGCTACACCTTC. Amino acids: CASSARGAYGYTF.

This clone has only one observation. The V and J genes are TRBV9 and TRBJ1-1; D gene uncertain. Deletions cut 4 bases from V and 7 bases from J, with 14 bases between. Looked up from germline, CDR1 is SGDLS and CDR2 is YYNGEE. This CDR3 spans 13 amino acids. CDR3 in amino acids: CASSPSLMDEAFF. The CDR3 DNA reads TGTGCCAGCAGCCCGTCGTTGATGGATGAAGCTTTCTTT.

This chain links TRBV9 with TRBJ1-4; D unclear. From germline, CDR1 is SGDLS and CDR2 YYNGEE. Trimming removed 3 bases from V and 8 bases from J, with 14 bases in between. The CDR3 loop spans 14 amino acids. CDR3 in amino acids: CASSALPEGEKLFF. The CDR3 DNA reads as TGTGCCAGCAGCGCACTACCTGAAGGAGAAAAACTGTTTTTT.

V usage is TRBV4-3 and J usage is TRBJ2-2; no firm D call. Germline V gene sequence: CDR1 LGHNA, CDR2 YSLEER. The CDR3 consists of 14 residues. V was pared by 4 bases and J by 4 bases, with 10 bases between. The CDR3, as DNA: TGCGCCAGCAGCCCGCTCCTTGGCACCGGGGAGCTGTTTTTT. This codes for CASSPLLGTGELFF.

As DNA, the CDR3 is TGCGCCAGCAGCCAAGATCCCGGTTCCGGGGAGCTGTTTTTT. Translated: CASSQDPGSGELFF. The V gene is TRBV4-3, the J gene TRBJ2-2; no firm D call. Trimming left V 0 bases short and J 6 bases short, with 8 bases between. The CDR3 runs 14 residues. Per the germline V gene, CDR1 is LGHNA and CDR2 is YSLEER.

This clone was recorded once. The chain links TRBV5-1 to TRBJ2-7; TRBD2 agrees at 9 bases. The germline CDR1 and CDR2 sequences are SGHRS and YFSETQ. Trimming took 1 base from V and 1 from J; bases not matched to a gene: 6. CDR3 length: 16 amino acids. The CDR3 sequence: CASSLSALAGSYEQYF. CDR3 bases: TGCGCCAGCAGCTTGTCCGCTCTAGCGGGGTCCTACGAGCAGTACTTC. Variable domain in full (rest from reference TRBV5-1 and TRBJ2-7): KAGVTQTPRYLIKTRGQQVTLSCSPISGHRSVSWYQQTPGQGLQFLFEYFSETQRNKGNFPGRFSGRQFSNSRSEMNVSTLELGDSALYLCASSLSALAGSYEQYFGPGTRLTVT.

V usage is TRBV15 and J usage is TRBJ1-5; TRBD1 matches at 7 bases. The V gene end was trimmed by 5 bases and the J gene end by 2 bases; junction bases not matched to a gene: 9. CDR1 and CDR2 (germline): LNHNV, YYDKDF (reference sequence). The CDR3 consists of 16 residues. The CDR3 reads CATSVARTGGNQPQHF. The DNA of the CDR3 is TGTGCCACCAGCGTAGCCCGTACAGGGGGCAATCAGCCCCAGCATTTT. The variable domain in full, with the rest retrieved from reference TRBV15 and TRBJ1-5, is DAMVIQNPRYQVTQFGKPVTLSCSQTLNHNVMYWYQQKSSQAPKLLFHYYDKDFNNEADTPDNFQSRRPNTSFCFLDIRSPGLGDTAMYLCATSVARTGGNQPQHFGDGTRLSIL.

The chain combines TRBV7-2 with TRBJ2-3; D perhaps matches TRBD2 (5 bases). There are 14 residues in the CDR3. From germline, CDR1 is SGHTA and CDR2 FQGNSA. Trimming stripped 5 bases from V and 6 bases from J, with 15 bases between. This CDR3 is CASSLGPGEDTQYF. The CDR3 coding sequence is TGTGCCAGCAGCCTTGGACCCGGGGAGGATACGCAGTATTTT. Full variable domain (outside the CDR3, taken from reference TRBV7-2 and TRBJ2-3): GAGVSQSPSNKVTEKGKDVELRCDPISGHTALYWYRQSLGQGLEFLIYFQGNSAPDKSGLPSDRFSAERTGGSVSTLTIQRTQQEDSAVYLCASSLGPGEDTQYFGPGTRLTVL.

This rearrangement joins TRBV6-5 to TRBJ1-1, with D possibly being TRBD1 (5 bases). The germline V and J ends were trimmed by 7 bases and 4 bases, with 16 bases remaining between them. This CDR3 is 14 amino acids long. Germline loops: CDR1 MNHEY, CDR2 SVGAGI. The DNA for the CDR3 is TGTGCCAGCATTCAGGGTAGGGAGGGCACTGAAGCTTTCTTT. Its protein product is CASIQGREGTEAFF.

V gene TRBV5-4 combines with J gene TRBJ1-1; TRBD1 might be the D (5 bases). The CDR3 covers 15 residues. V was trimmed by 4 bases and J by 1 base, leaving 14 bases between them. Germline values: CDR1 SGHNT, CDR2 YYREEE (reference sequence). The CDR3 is CASSGAGTANTEAFF. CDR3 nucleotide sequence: TGTGCCAGCAGCGGGGCCGGGACGGCGAACACTGAAGCTTTCTTT.

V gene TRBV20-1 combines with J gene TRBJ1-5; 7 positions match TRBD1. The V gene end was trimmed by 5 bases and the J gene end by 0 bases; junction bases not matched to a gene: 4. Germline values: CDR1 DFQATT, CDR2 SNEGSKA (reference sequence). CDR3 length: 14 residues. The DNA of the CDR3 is TGCAGTGCTTGTGAGGGGGCTAGCAATCAGCCCCAGCATTTT. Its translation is CSACEGASNQPQHF.

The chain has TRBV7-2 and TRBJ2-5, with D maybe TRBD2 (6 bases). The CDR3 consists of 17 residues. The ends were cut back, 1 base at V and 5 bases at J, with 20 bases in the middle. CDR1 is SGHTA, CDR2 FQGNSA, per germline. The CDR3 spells CASSLGIGLAMAETQYF. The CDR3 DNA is TGTGCCAGCAGCTTAGGAATTGGCCTAGCGATGGCGGAGACCCAGTACTTC.

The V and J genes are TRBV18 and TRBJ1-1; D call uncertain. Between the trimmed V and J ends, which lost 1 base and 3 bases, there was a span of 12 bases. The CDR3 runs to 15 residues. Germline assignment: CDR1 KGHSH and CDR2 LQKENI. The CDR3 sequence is CASSPLTVKDTEAFF. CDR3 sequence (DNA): TGTGCCAGCTCACCACTGACCGTAAAAGACACTGAAGCTTTCTTT.

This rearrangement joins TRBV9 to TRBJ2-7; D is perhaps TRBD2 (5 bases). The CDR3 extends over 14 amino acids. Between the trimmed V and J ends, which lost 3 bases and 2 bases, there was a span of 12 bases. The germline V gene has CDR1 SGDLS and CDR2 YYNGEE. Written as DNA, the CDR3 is TGTGCCAGCAGCGCAACGCGACTACCCTACGAGCAGTACTTC. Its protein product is CASSATRLPYEQYF.

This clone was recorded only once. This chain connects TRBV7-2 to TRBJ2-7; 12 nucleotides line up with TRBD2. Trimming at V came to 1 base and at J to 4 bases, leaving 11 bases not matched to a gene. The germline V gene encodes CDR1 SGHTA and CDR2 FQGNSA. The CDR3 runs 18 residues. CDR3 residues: CASSLESSGGVSPYEQYF. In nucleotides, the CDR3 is TGTGCCAGCAGCTTAGAATCTAGCGGGGGGGTGTCCCCTTACGAGCAGTACTTC.

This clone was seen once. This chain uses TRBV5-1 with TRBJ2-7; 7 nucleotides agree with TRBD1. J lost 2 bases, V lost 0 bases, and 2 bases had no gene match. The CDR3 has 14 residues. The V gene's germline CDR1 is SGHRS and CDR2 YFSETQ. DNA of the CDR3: TGCGCCAGCAGCTTGGACAGGGGAACCTACGAGCAGTACTTC. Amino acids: CASSLDRGTYEQYF.

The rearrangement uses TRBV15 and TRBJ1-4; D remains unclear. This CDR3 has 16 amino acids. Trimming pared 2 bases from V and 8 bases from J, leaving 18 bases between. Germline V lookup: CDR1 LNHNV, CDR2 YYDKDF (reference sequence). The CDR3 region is CATSRKWGGRSEKLFF. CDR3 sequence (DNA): TGTGCCACCAGCAGAAAGTGGGGAGGTCGGAGCGAAAAACTGTTTTTT.